Reported below is one TCR beta chain. The antigen is not known. The study sampled nominally healthy donors, though unrecorded immune exposures were likely. The PCR used 60 Vbeta and 13 Jbeta primers. TCRdb's copy holds only in-frame clones and misses some; the assay was immunoSEQ multiplex PCR. The table records 200,000 to 250,000 clones, approximately 82% of them present only once. The data originate from a study of cytomegalovirus exposure and HLA in healthy donors. Study results and limitations: The investigators catalogued 150 to 200 TCR beta chains as cytomegalovirus-associated. Common viral pathogens (according to a later analysis) appeared linked to several of the most significant clusters.

Deletions cut 5 bases from V and 6 bases from J, with 16 bases between. This CDR3 region has 14 residues. CDR1 is SGHTA, CDR2 FQGTGA, per germline. The receptor was derived from a woman in her sixties in good health and CMV-seropositive. What was sequenced was PBMCs. The rearrangement uses TRBV7-3 and TRBJ1-2; maybe TRBD1 (6 bases). In nucleotides, the CDR3 is TGTGCCAGCAGCCAAACAGGGTCCGGGGATGGCTACACCTTC. It is translated as CASSQTGSGDGYTF.